These T cell receptor beta chains were read from a single sample in a study of T cells in localized non-small cell lung cancer. TCRdb's copy holds only in-frame clones and misses some; the assay was immunoSEQ multiplex PCR. The repertoire holds tens of thousands of clones, about 86% seen once, with around a fifth in the top ten. The specimen was peripheral blood, collected before any cancer treatment. Receptor source: a male donor aged 60 or over with stage III squamous cell lung carcinoma. The CDR3 runs from the conserved cysteine through the conserved F or W. Fields, in order: D gene, clone size, V gene, J gene, CDR3 protein, CDR3 DNA. D genes are given only for firm matches. Some rows have no size entry. The others give once, few or many, or a class for an expanded clone.

d_call: TRBD2
clone_size: -
v_call: TRBV2
j_call: TRBJ2-5
cdr3_aa: CASFDDSGGRRTQYF
cdr3_nt: TGTGCCAGCTTCGACGATAGCGGGGGTAGACGGACCCAGTACTTC

d_call: -
clone_size: -
v_call: TRBV5-5
j_call: TRBJ1-1
cdr3_aa: CASSTAGGRDTEAFF
cdr3_nt: TGTGCCAGCAGCACGGCGGGGGGCCGTGACACTGAAGCTTTCTTT

d_call: -
clone_size: -
v_call: TRBV2
j_call: TRBJ2-3
cdr3_aa: CASRSGSSTDTQYF
cdr3_nt: TGTGCCAGCAGAAGCGGTTCTAGCACAGATACGCAGTATTTT

d_call: -
clone_size: -
v_call: TRBV5-4
j_call: TRBJ1-6
cdr3_aa: CASSPGEGNSPLHF
cdr3_nt: TGTGCCAGCAGCCCAGGGGAAGGTAATTCACCCCTCCACTTT

d_call: -
clone_size: -
v_call: TRBV28
j_call: TRBJ1-2
cdr3_aa: CASSFSGQGPNYGYTF
cdr3_nt: TGTGCCAGCAGTTTTTCTGGGCAAGGGCCTAACTATGGCTACACCTTC

d_call: -
clone_size: -
v_call: TRBV5-4
j_call: TRBJ1-2
cdr3_aa: CASSLARVYGYTF
cdr3_nt: TGTGCCAGCAGCTTGGCCCGGGTGTATGGCTACACCTTC

d_call: -
clone_size: -
v_call: TRBV10-2
j_call: TRBJ1-4
cdr3_aa: CASRGTATNEKLFF
cdr3_nt: TGCGCCAGCCGCGGCACAGCAACTAATGAAAAACTGTTTTTT

d_call: -
clone_size: -
v_call: TRBV4-3
j_call: TRBJ1-2
cdr3_aa: CASSQVRGRSYGYTF
cdr3_nt: TGCGCCAGCAGCCAAGTGAGAGGGAGGTCCTATGGCTACACCTTC

d_call: TRBD1
clone_size: -
v_call: TRBV28
j_call: TRBJ1-2
cdr3_aa: CASRRTGGRNGYTF
cdr3_nt: TGTGCCAGCAGGAGGACAGGGGGAAGAAATGGCTACACCTTC

d_call: TRBD1
clone_size: once
v_call: TRBV7-9
j_call: TRBJ1-1
cdr3_aa: CASGFYGRGLNTEAFF
cdr3_nt: TGTGCCAGCGGATTTTACGGTAGGGGGCTGAACACTGAAGCTTTCTTT

d_call: -
clone_size: -
v_call: TRBV18
j_call: TRBJ1-2
cdr3_aa: CASSPFMDTANYGYTF
cdr3_nt: TGTGCCAGCTCACCGTTCATGGATACAGCTAACTATGGCTACACCTTC

d_call: TRBD1
clone_size: -
v_call: TRBV6-6
j_call: TRBJ2-1
cdr3_aa: CASSPLPGQSNEQFF
cdr3_nt: TGTGCCAGCAGTCCCCTCCCGGGACAGAGTAATGAGCAGTTCTTC